This is a list of T cell receptor beta chains from one sample in a study of blood T cell repertoires in COVID-19. Produced via immunoSEQ multiplex PCR; TCRdb's table is partial and in-frame only. This sample has some 250,000 clones, with around nine tenths found just once. The source material was peripheral blood. The source is an older woman with COVID-19, enrolled during active disease. Each CDR3 is given with its conserved first and last residue. The D gene is left open where the match is weak. The size of a clone is reported for some rows only, either as once, few or many, or as a class for expanded clones.

TRBJ2-2 | . | . | TRBV20-1 | CSGRGAGELFF | TGCAGTGGGAGGGGTGCCGGGGAGCTGTTTTTT
TRBJ1-2 | once | . | TRBV7-9 | CASSLGTLLF | TGTGCCAGCAGCTTAGGTACTCTTCTTTTC
TRBJ2-7 | . | TRBD2 | TRBV30 | CAWRGLAGVEQYF | TGTGCCTGGAGGGGACTAGCGGGAGTCGAGCAGTACTTC
TRBJ2-7 | . | TRBD1 | TRBV19 | CASSIDGTGLTYEQYF | TGTGCCAGTAGTATAGACGGGACAGGGCTAACCTACGAGCAGTACTTC
TRBJ2-1 | . | TRBD2 | TRBV7-6 | CASSFGTSGSWSYNEQFF | TGTGCCAGCAGCTTTGGGACTAGCGGGAGTTGGTCCTACAATGAGCAGTTCTTC
TRBJ2-3 | . | . | TRBV10-3 | CAISDSKSWDTQYF | TGTGCCATCAGTGATAGTAAGAGCTGGGATACGCAGTATTTT
TRBJ1-3 | . | . | TRBV5-1 | CASSLSPTGATGNTIYF | TGCGCCAGCAGCTTGTCCCCGACAGGAGCTACTGGAAACACCATATATTTT
TRBJ2-1 | . | TRBD2 | TRBV7-6 | CASSLAGEGYNEQFF | TGTGCCAGCAGCCTCGCGGGAGAAGGCTACAATGAGCAGTTCTTC
TRBJ1-1 | . | . | TRBV12-3/TRBV12-4 | CASSGTHHTEAFF | TGTGCCAGCAGCGGGACACACCACACTGAAGCTTTCTTT
TRBJ1-6 | . | . | TRBV2 | CASSGDWDSPLHF | TGTGCCAGCAGTGGTGACTGGGATTCACCCCTCCACTTT
TRBJ2-1 | . | . | TRBV6-2/TRBV6-3 | CASSYSLGNEQFF | TGTGCCAGCAGTTACTCACTCGGCAATGAGCAGTTCTTC
TRBJ2-2 | many | TRBD1 | TRBV7-9 | CASSPRGGTGSSGELFF | TGTGCCAGCAGCCCTCGGGGAGGGACAGGGAGTTCCGGGGAGCTGTTTTTT
TRBJ2-3 | . | . | TRBV7-8 | CASSTDYTVGDTQYF | TGTGCCAGCAGCACAGACTATACCGTGGGGGATACGCAGTATTTT
TRBJ1-3 | . | TRBD1 | TRBV7-3 | CASSLNRGDTIYF | TGTGCCAGCAGCTTAAACAGGGGAGACACCATATATTTT
TRBJ1-2 | . | . | TRBV2 | CASTAGSRGGYTF | TGTGCCAGCACCGCTGGGTCAAGAGGTGGCTACACCTTC
TRBJ2-7 | . | . | TRBV4-2 | CASSQVEASGSYEQYF | TGTGCCAGCAGCCAAGTTGAGGCGAGCGGTTCCTACGAGCAGTACTTC
TRBJ2-5 | once | TRBD2 | TRBV11-3 | CASSLGVSGENQETQYF | TGTGCCAGCAGCTTAGGTGTTAGCGGGGAAAACCAAGAGACCCAGTACTTC
TRBJ1-5 | . | . | TRBV28 | CASSLFPGHNQPQHF | TGTGCCAGCAGTTTATTCCCCGGACACAATCAGCCCCAGCATTTT
TRBJ1-3 | once | . | TRBV2 | CASRETLNIYF | TGTGCCAGCAGGGAGACCCTAAACATATATTTT
TRBJ1-2 | . | TRBD1 | TRBV4-2 | CASSQPRTGDYYGYTF | TGTGCCAGCAGCCAACCTCGGACAGGGGACTACTATGGCTACACCTTC
TRBJ2-2 | . | TRBD1 | TRBV5-1 | CASRRGDRDAGELFF | TGCGCCAGCAGACGGGGGGACAGGGACGCCGGGGAGCTGTTTTTT
TRBJ1-3 | . | . | TRBV10-2 | CASRPSSGNTIYF | TGCGCCAGCAGGCCGAGCTCTGGAAACACCATATATTTT
TRBJ1-1 | . | . | TRBV5-1 | CASSLDRGVAFF | TGCGCCAGCAGCTTGGACCGCGGGGTGGCTTTCTTT
TRBJ1-2 | few | . | TRBV18 | CASSPVGDYGYTF | TGTGCCAGCTCACCAGTAGGGGACTATGGCTACACCTTC
TRBJ2-7 | . | TRBD2 | TRBV20-1 | CSASLALAGVHYEQYF | TGCAGTGCTAGTCTGGCACTAGCGGGAGTCCACTACGAGCAGTACTTC
TRBJ2-5 | . | . | TRBV19 | CASSSTSRETQYF | TGTGCCAGTAGTTCGACTAGTCGAGAGACCCAGTACTTC
TRBJ2-3 | . | TRBD2 | TRBV4-2 | CASSQTGTSGATDTQYF | TGTGCCAGCAGCCAAACCGGGACTAGCGGGGCCACAGATACGCAGTATTTT
TRBJ1-3 | . | TRBD1 | TRBV3-1/TRBV3-2 | CASSQEEGQGNTIYF | TGTGCCAGCAGCCAAGAAGAGGGACAGGGAAACACCATATATTTT
TRBJ2-1 | . | TRBD1 | TRBV7-3 | CAGHRGRMYEQFF | TGTGCCGGACACAGGGGGCGGATGTATGAGCAGTTCTTC
TRBJ2-7 | . | . | TRBV7-3 | CASSLDVPAGGVPYEQYF | TGTGCCAGCAGCTTAGATGTCCCCGCGGGCGGTGTCCCCTACGAGCAGTACTTC
TRBJ1-5 | once | . | TRBV28 | CASSLSPGMGQPQHF | TGTGCCAGCAGTTTGAGTCCGGGGATGGGACAGCCCCAGCATTTT
TRBJ2-1 | . | TRBD2 | TRBV9 | CASSVVSGRDNYNEQFF | TGTGCCAGCAGCGTAGTTAGCGGGAGGGACAACTACAATGAGCAGTTCTTC
TRBJ2-7 | . | . | TRBV5-1 | CASSLDRLDGEQYF | TGCGCCAGCAGCCTAGATCGACTAGACGGCGAGCAGTACTTC
TRBJ2-2 | . | TRBD1 | TRBV5-4 | CASSSMGQGSTGELFF | TGTGCCAGCAGCTCCATGGGACAGGGATCAACCGGGGAGCTGTTTTTT
TRBJ1-2 | once | . | TRBV19 | CASSQTGDTTNYGYTF | TGTGCCAGTAGCCAGACTGGGGACACCACTAACTATGGCTACACCTTC
TRBJ1-6 | . | . | TRBV7-6 | CASSLSGGYSPLHF | TGTGCCAGCAGCTTAAGCGGGGGCTATTCACCCCTCCACTTT
TRBJ2-7 | . | TRBD2 | TRBV4-1 | CASSQLRRGGNEQYF | TGCGCCAGCAGCCAGCTCAGGCGGGGGGGGAACGAGCAGTACTTC
TRBJ2-1 | . | TRBD2 | TRBV28 | CASRPILAGYNEQFF | TGTGCCAGCAGACCGATACTAGCGGGCTACAATGAGCAGTTCTTC
TRBJ1-1 | . | . | TRBV27 | CASSLNRVTEAFF | TGTGCCAGCAGTTTGAACAGGGTTACTGAAGCTTTCTTT
TRBJ1-4 | . | . | TRBV30 | CAWTATREKLFF | TGTGCCTGGACAGCGACCCGGGAAAAACTGTTTTTT
TRBJ2-1 | . | TRBD2 | TRBV19 | CASSMGSGRYNEQFF | TGTGCCAGTAGTATGGGTAGCGGGAGATACAATGAGCAGTTCTTC